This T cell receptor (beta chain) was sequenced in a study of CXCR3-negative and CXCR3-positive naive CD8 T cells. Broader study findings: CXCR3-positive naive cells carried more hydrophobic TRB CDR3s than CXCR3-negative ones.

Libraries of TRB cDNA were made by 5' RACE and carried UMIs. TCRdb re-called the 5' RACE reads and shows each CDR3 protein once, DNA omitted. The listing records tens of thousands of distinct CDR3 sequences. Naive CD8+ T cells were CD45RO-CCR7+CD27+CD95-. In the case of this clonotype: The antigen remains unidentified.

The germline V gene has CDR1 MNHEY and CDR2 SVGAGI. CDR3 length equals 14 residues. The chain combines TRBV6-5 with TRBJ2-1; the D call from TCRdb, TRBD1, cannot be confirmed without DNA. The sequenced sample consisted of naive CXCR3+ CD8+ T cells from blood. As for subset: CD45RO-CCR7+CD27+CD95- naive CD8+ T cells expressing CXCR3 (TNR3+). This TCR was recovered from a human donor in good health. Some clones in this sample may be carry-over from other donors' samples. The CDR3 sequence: CASSETGIYNEQFF.